This is a list of T cell receptor beta chains from one sample in a study of shared clonotypes between healthy human individuals. Repertoires were generated with immunoSEQ multiplex PCR, while TCRdb's copy carries only in-frame clones and drops some. The data show 2,100,000 or so clones, under 97% seen once. Input material: naive CD4+ T cells sorted from blood. The receptors derive from a man younger than 35 in good health. Both conserved end residues are part of each CDR3. Fields, in order: V gene, D gene, clone size, J gene, CDR3 DNA, CDR3 protein. A D gene is named only where the DNA matches it firmly. A clone size is listed for some rows: how often the clone was seen (once, few, many), or a class if it is expanded.

V gene: TRBV6-5
D gene: -
clone size: -
J gene: TRBJ2-5
CDR3 DNA: TGTGCCAGCAGTTACTCCGCGTACCAAGAGACCCAGTACTTC
CDR3 protein: CASSYSAYQETQYF

V gene: TRBV21-1
D gene: -
clone size: once
J gene: TRBJ2-1
CDR3 DNA: TGTGCCAGCAGCAAAGCACCGGGCGGGCAGTGTAGTTCCTACAATGAGCAGTTCTTC
CDR3 protein: CASSKAPGGQCSSYNEQFF

V gene: TRBV5-1
D gene: -
clone size: -
J gene: TRBJ2-3
CDR3 DNA: TGCGCCAGCAGCTTGGGGGGCAAGAGCACAGATACGCAGTATTTT
CDR3 protein: CASSLGGKSTDTQYF

V gene: TRBV10-3
D gene: -
clone size: -
J gene: TRBJ1-2
CDR3 DNA: TGTGCCATCAGTGGTCCGGGGGCCCCCTATGGCTACACCTTC
CDR3 protein: CAISGPGAPYGYTF

V gene: TRBV6-1
D gene: -
clone size: -
J gene: TRBJ1-1
CDR3 DNA: TGTGCCAGCAGTGACCTTACCGAAGCTTTCTTT
CDR3 protein: CASSDLTEAFF

V gene: TRBV4-1
D gene: -
clone size: -
J gene: TRBJ2-3
CDR3 DNA: TGCGCCACCGGCATGGAGGGAATGGCAGATACGCAGTATTTT
CDR3 protein: CATGMEGMADTQYF

V gene: TRBV10-2
D gene: TRBD1
clone size: -
J gene: TRBJ1-5
CDR3 DNA: TGCGCCAGCAGTGGACAGGGGAATCAGCCCCAGCATTTT
CDR3 protein: CASSGQGNQPQHF

V gene: TRBV5-1
D gene: TRBD1
clone size: once
J gene: TRBJ1-2
CDR3 DNA: TGCGCCAGCAGCTTGGAGGACAGGGTAGGTGGCTACACCTTC
CDR3 protein: CASSLEDRVGGYTF

V gene: TRBV2
D gene: -
clone size: -
J gene: TRBJ1-6
CDR3 DNA: TGTGCCAGCGGTGTAGCGGGGATTAATTCACCCCTCCACTTT
CDR3 protein: CASGVAGINSPLHF

V gene: TRBV5-4
D gene: -
clone size: -
J gene: TRBJ1-2
CDR3 DNA: TGTGCCAGCTCCCCCGACAGGAACTATGGCTACACCTTC
CDR3 protein: CASSPDRNYGYTF

V gene: TRBV6-5
D gene: TRBD2
clone size: -
J gene: TRBJ2-7
CDR3 DNA: TGTGCCAGCAGGAATAGCGGGAGAGTGGAACAGTACTTC
CDR3 protein: CASRNSGRVEQYF

V gene: TRBV14
D gene: -
clone size: -
J gene: TRBJ2-7
CDR3 DNA: TGTGCCAGCAGCCCCCGGGATATCTACGAGCAGTACTTC
CDR3 protein: CASSPRDIYEQYF

V gene: TRBV30
D gene: TRBD2
clone size: -
J gene: TRBJ2-2
CDR3 DNA: TGTGCCTGGAGGATAGCGGGGGCCACCGGGGAGCTGTTTTTT
CDR3 protein: CAWRIAGATGELFF

V gene: TRBV19
D gene: TRBD2
clone size: -
J gene: TRBJ2-5
CDR3 DNA: TGTGCCAGTAGTCTGACTAGCCCCGAGACCCAGTACTTC
CDR3 protein: CASSLTSPETQYF

V gene: TRBV11-3
D gene: -
clone size: -
J gene: TRBJ2-5
CDR3 DNA: TGTGCCAGCAGCCTGGGACAACGAGAGACCCAGTACTTC
CDR3 protein: CASSLGQRETQYF

V gene: TRBV14
D gene: TRBD2
clone size: -
J gene: TRBJ2-5
CDR3 DNA: TGTGCCAGCAGCCCCCCCCGGACAGCGGGGGGCCCACGAGAGACCCAGTACTTC
CDR3 protein: CASSPPRTAGGPRETQYF

V gene: TRBV5-1
D gene: -
clone size: -
J gene: TRBJ2-3
CDR3 DNA: TGCGCCAGCAGCTTTGGAGGCACAGATACGCAGTATTTT
CDR3 protein: CASSFGGTDTQYF

V gene: TRBV30
D gene: -
clone size: -
J gene: TRBJ2-1
CDR3 DNA: TGTGCCTGTAAAGTCCTGGCATACAATGAGCAGTTCTTC
CDR3 protein: CACKVLAYNEQFF

V gene: TRBV27
D gene: -
clone size: once
J gene: TRBJ2-7
CDR3 DNA: TGTGCCAGCAGTTTATCGGGCACCTCCTACGAGCAGTACTTC
CDR3 protein: CASSLSGTSYEQYF

V gene: TRBV5-1
D gene: TRBD1
clone size: -
J gene: TRBJ2-7
CDR3 DNA: TGCGCCAGCAGCACAGGGGATTACTCCTACGAGCAGTACTTC
CDR3 protein: CASSTGDYSYEQYF

V gene: TRBV5-6
D gene: TRBD2
clone size: few
J gene: TRBJ2-3
CDR3 DNA: TGTGCCAGCAGCTTGGTGGCGGGGGGCACAGATACGCAGTATTTT
CDR3 protein: CASSLVAGGTDTQYF

V gene: TRBV6-1
D gene: -
clone size: -
J gene: TRBJ2-5
CDR3 DNA: TGTGCCAGCAGTGGCGACCCTCAAGAGACCCAGTACTTC
CDR3 protein: CASSGDPQETQYF

V gene: TRBV20-1
D gene: -
clone size: -
J gene: TRBJ1-1
CDR3 DNA: TGCAGTGCTAGACTGGACACTGAAGCTTTCTTT
CDR3 protein: CSARLDTEAFF

V gene: TRBV6-5
D gene: -
clone size: -
J gene: TRBJ2-1
CDR3 DNA: TGTGCCAGCAGTAGGGGGGAATCCTACAATGAGCAGTTCTTC
CDR3 protein: CASSRGESYNEQFF

V gene: TRBV9
D gene: TRBD1
clone size: once
J gene: TRBJ2-5
CDR3 DNA: TGTGCCAGCAGCGTAGGGATGACAGGGAAAGAGACCCAGTACTTC
CDR3 protein: CASSVGMTGKETQYF

V gene: TRBV20-1
D gene: -
clone size: -
J gene: TRBJ2-5
CDR3 DNA: TGCAGTGCCGAAGGGGAAGAGACCCAGTACTTC
CDR3 protein: CSAEGEETQYF

V gene: TRBV11-2
D gene: -
clone size: -
J gene: TRBJ1-3
CDR3 DNA: TGTGCCAGCAGCTTACAGGTGACGGGAAACACCATATATTTT
CDR3 protein: CASSLQVTGNTIYF

V gene: TRBV5-1
D gene: TRBD1
clone size: -
J gene: TRBJ2-7
CDR3 DNA: TGCGCCAGCAGCTCCGGACAGGTGGACCGCTCCTACGAGCAGTACTTC
CDR3 protein: CASSSGQVDRSYEQYF

V gene: TRBV11-2
D gene: -
clone size: once
J gene: TRBJ2-1
CDR3 DNA: TGTGCCAGCGGACTGGGCAATGAGCAGTTCTTC
CDR3 protein: CASGLGNEQFF

V gene: TRBV28
D gene: TRBD1
clone size: -
J gene: TRBJ1-1
CDR3 DNA: TGTGCCAGCACGCGACAGGGTCGCGACACTGAAGCTTTCTTT
CDR3 protein: CASTRQGRDTEAFF

V gene: TRBV6-5
D gene: -
clone size: -
J gene: TRBJ1-6
CDR3 DNA: TGTGCCAGCAGTTACTCAAGGGGAGGAGAGAATTCACCCCTCCACTTT
CDR3 protein: CASSYSRGGENSPLHF

V gene: TRBV7-2
D gene: TRBD2
clone size: -
J gene: TRBJ2-7
CDR3 DNA: TGTGCCAGCAGCCCGACCCTTAGCGGGAGTAACGAGCAGTACTTC
CDR3 protein: CASSPTLSGSNEQYF

V gene: TRBV5-1
D gene: TRBD1
clone size: -
J gene: TRBJ2-7
CDR3 DNA: TGCGCCAGCAACGAGGACAGGGCCGACTACGAGCAGTACTTC
CDR3 protein: CASNEDRADYEQYF

V gene: TRBV30
D gene: TRBD1
clone size: -
J gene: TRBJ1-5
CDR3 DNA: TGTGCCTGGAGTTTACCCGGGACAGCAAATCAGCCCCAGCATTTT
CDR3 protein: CAWSLPGTANQPQHF

V gene: TRBV29-1
D gene: TRBD1
clone size: -
J gene: TRBJ1-1
CDR3 DNA: TGCAGCGGGACAGGTTTCATGAACACTGAAGCTTTCTTT
CDR3 protein: CSGTGFMNTEAFF

V gene: TRBV10-3
D gene: -
clone size: once
J gene: TRBJ1-6
CDR3 DNA: TGTGCCATCAGTGAGTCGATGGATTCACCCCTCCACTTT
CDR3 protein: CAISESMDSPLHF

V gene: TRBV19
D gene: -
clone size: -
J gene: TRBJ1-2
CDR3 DNA: TGTGCCAGTACCCAGGCGGCAGGGATCGGCTATGGCTACACCTTC
CDR3 protein: CASTQAAGIGYGYTF

V gene: TRBV2
D gene: -
clone size: -
J gene: TRBJ2-2
CDR3 DNA: TGTGCCAGCAAGGGCAAGAACACCGGGGAGCTGTTTTTT
CDR3 protein: CASKGKNTGELFF

V gene: TRBV28
D gene: -
clone size: -
J gene: TRBJ2-2
CDR3 DNA: TGTGCCAGCAGCAATACGCAGGGTGTTACCGGGGAGCTGTTTTTT
CDR3 protein: CASSNTQGVTGELFF

V gene: TRBV7-9
D gene: -
clone size: -
J gene: TRBJ2-7
CDR3 DNA: TGTGCCAGCAGCCCTCTGAGTCTCCACGAGCAGTACTTC
CDR3 protein: CASSPLSLHEQYF

V gene: TRBV7-9
D gene: TRBD1
clone size: -
J gene: TRBJ1-5
CDR3 DNA: TGTGCCAGCAGCTTAGGCGGGACAGTCGATCAGCCCCAGCATTTT
CDR3 protein: CASSLGGTVDQPQHF

V gene: TRBV5-1
D gene: -
clone size: -
J gene: TRBJ2-5
CDR3 DNA: TGCGCCAGCAGCTCCCTCACAGGGTTGCAAGAGACCCAGTACTTC
CDR3 protein: CASSSLTGLQETQYF

V gene: TRBV11-3
D gene: -
clone size: -
J gene: TRBJ2-3
CDR3 DNA: TGTGCCAGCAGCCTTGGAATGACTAGTTCAGATACGCAGTATTTT
CDR3 protein: CASSLGMTSSDTQYF

V gene: TRBV6-1
D gene: -
clone size: -
J gene: TRBJ1-2
CDR3 DNA: TGTGCCAGCAGTGAACAAGGGACAATTAAGGGCTACACCTTC
CDR3 protein: CASSEQGTIKGYTF

V gene: TRBV18
D gene: -
clone size: -
J gene: TRBJ2-7
CDR3 DNA: TGTGCCAGCTCACAAGCGGACGAGCAGTACTTC
CDR3 protein: CASSQADEQYF

V gene: TRBV10-3
D gene: TRBD1
clone size: -
J gene: TRBJ2-7
CDR3 DNA: TGTGCCATCAGCGGACAGGCCCTAGGAACCTACGAGCAGTACTTC
CDR3 protein: CAISGQALGTYEQYF